The rows below give T cell receptor beta chains drawn from one sample of a study of a mutant IDH1 vaccine in newly diagnosed glioma. For these TCRs, the target antigens are not known. Libraries were prepared by immunoSEQ multiplex PCR; TCRdb keeps only in-frame clonotypes and omits some of them. The sample shows under 85,000 clones, approximately 89% of them seen only once. The source material was PBMCs, sampled from a glioma patient whose treatment included an IDH1 peptide vaccine. The origin of the receptors is a woman aged 45-59 years with glioma. Both conserved end residues are part of each CDR3. A D gene is named only where the DNA matches it firmly. For some rows the clone size is stated as once, few or many, or as a class when expanded; others skip it.

.,TRBJ2-2,TRBV2,.,TGTGCCAGCAAAAGGACTGAGAACACCGGGGAGCTGTTTTTT,CASKRTENTGELFF
TRBD2,TRBJ2-5,TRBV7-9,.,TGTGCCAGCAGCTTCGGACTAGCGGGAGGTGGAGTGGAGACCCAGTACTTC,CASSFGLAGGGVETQYF
.,TRBJ2-1,TRBV6-1,.,TGTGCCAGCAGGCCTACTTTTACCCCGGGGAATGAGCAGTTCTTC,CASRPTFTPGNEQFF
.,TRBJ2-1,TRBV4-1,.,TGCGCCAGCAGCCAAGAAGGGGTACGGAAGACCCTCTACAATGAGCAGTTCTTC,CASSQEGVRKTLYNEQFF
.,TRBJ1-2,TRBV6-6,.,TGTGCCAGCAGAAACTTAATGGGGGGGGGCTATGGCTACACCTTC,CASRNLMGGGYGYTF
.,TRBJ2-7,TRBV29-1,.,TGCAGCGTTGAAACGGCAGGCAGCTCCTACGAGCAGTACTTC,CSVETAGSSYEQYF
.,TRBJ1-2,TRBV28,.,TGTGCCAGCAGTCGGACATCTGGCTACACCTTC,CASSRTSGYTF
.,TRBJ2-7,TRBV5-6,.,TGTGCCAGCAGCCCCGAGAACCGGGCTTACGAGCAGTACTTC,CASSPENRAYEQYF
TRBD2,TRBJ2-1,TRBV5-1,.,TGCGCCAGCAGCTTGTCGACTAGCGGGCTCAATGAGCAGTTCTTC,CASSLSTSGLNEQFF
.,TRBJ1-1,TRBV7-9,few,TGTGCCAGCAGCTTACCATTCACTGAAGCTTTCTTT,CASSLPFTEAFF
TRBD2,TRBJ2-1,TRBV29-1,few,TGCAGCGTTCCGGGACTAGCGGGCTATGGGAATGAGCAGTTCTTC,CSVPGLAGYGNEQFF
TRBD1,TRBJ2-7,TRBV28,.,TGTGCCAGCAGTTCCCTAACAGGGGGCCGCTACGAGCAGTACTTC,CASSSLTGGRYEQYF
.,TRBJ2-7,TRBV11-3,.,TGTGCCAGCAGCGGTAGGGGGGGCGAGCAGTACTTC,CASSGRGGEQYF
.,TRBJ1-1,TRBV28,.,TGTGCCAGCATAAGTTGGCCGAACACTGAAGCTTTCTTT,CASISWPNTEAFF
.,TRBJ2-3,TRBV6-5,once,TGTGCCAGCAGTATGGACCTCACAGATACGCAGTATTTT,CASSMDLTDTQYF
TRBD2,TRBJ2-7,TRBV5-1,few,TGCGCCAGCAGCTTCGGACCCACTAGCGGGAGCTACGAGCAGTACTTC,CASSFGPTSGSYEQYF
.,TRBJ2-5,TRBV18,.,TGTGCCAGCTCACCATTGGACCCACCTACGGGGGAGACCCAGTACTTC,CASSPLDPPTGETQYF
TRBD2,TRBJ2-5,TRBV5-1,once,TGCGCCAGCAGCTTACTAGCGGGAGGCCAAGAGACCCAGTACTTC,CASSLLAGGQETQYF